A single sample gave rise to the 3 T cell receptor beta chains below, sequenced in a study of blood T cell repertoires in COVID-19. Some clones are missing from TCRdb's copy, which holds only in-frame ones; the method was immunoSEQ multiplex PCR. The table has around 150,000 clones, about 75% seen once. Material for sequencing was PBMCs or T cells enriched from blood (not recorded which). These receptors came from a woman between 50 and 59 years old who had recovered from COVID-19.

The CDR3 loop is CASSAGLAGDYEQYF. The CDR3 DNA follows: TGTGCCAGCAGCGCCGGACTAGCGGGAGACTACGAGCAGTACTTC. The chain couples TRBV9 to TRBJ2-7, with TRBD2 matching over 13 bases. Germline-derived CDR1 and CDR2 are SGDLS and YYNGEE. V lost 3 bases and J lost 3; bases outside the gene matches: 3. The CDR3 extends over 15 amino acids.

The J gene is TRBJ1-5, the V gene TRBV27; no firm D call. Germline-derived CDR1 and CDR2 are MNHEY and SMNVEV (reference sequence). V was trimmed by 4 bases and J by 2 bases, leaving 12 bases between them. This CDR3 is built from 15 residues. CDR3 sequence (DNA): TGTGCCAGCAGTTCCCACGGGAAGGGCAATCAGCCCCAGCATTTT. It is translated as CASSSHGKGNQPQHF.

This rearrangement joins TRBV4-2 to TRBJ1-2; 10 bases map to TRBD1. V lost 1 base, J lost 8 bases, and 22 bases stayed unmatched. The CDR3 runs to 20 residues. Germline CDR1 and CDR2: LGHNA and YNFKEQ. The CDR3 sequence is CASSQAVWARDRGRVGGYTF. For the CDR3, the DNA is TGTGCCAGCAGCCAAGCAGTGTGGGCTCGGGACAGGGGTCGCGTTGGGGGCTACACCTTC.